Shown below are 10 T cell receptor beta chains from a single sample sequenced in a study of blood T cells in healthy people across ages. A second PCR, run for roughly 7 to 11 cycles, used a sample-barcoded 5' primer plus a J-beta primer mix. Using its own MiXCR run on the 5' RACE reads, TCRdb lists one record per CDR3 protein. This sample has 450,000 to 650,000 distinct CDR3 sequences, with approximately 25% found just once. These data also formed part of another study, on T cells of mothers and their children.

The source material was blood. These receptors were collected from a boy aged 5-17 years in good health.

This clonotype was detected only a few times. The CDR3 DNA follows: TGTGCCAGCAGCTTATCCGGGCAGAGGTTCTGGGCCGGGGAGCTGTTTTTT. Amino acids: CASSLSGQRFWAGELFF. The V and J genes are TRBV11-2 and TRBJ2-2; no definite D call. V shed 2 bases and J shed 6 bases, with 19 bases lying between them. CDR1 and CDR2 from the germline V gene are SGHAT and FQNNGV. There are 17 residues in the CDR3. Using reference TRBV11-2 and TRBJ2-2 for the parts outside the CDR3, the full variable domain is EAGVAQSPRYKIIEKRQSVAFWCNPISGHATLYWYQQILGQGPKLLIQFQNNGVVDDSQLPKDRFSAERLKGVDSTLKIQPAKLEDSAVYLCASSLSGQRFWAGELFFGEGSRLTVL.

This chain connects TRBV2 to TRBJ2-2, with no clear D. Germline V gene lookup returns CDR1 SNHLY and CDR2 FYNNEI. Trimming stripped 7 bases from V and 0 bases from J, with 9 bases between. This CDR3 has 14 amino acids. The chain's CDR3 is CASTYIANTGELFF. The CDR3 DNA follows: TGTGCCAGCACGTATATTGCGAACACCGGGGAGCTGTTTTTT.

The rearrangement links TRBV27 to TRBJ1-1; D remains unclear. This CDR3 region has 12 residues. The V end lost 5 bases, the J end lost 5 bases, and 9 bases lay between the germline ends. Per germline, CDR1 MNHEY and CDR2 SMNVEV (reference sequence). Here the CDR3 DNA reads TGTGCCAGCAGTACTGGGTTTACTGAAGCTTTCTTT. This codes for CASSTGFTEAFF.

This chain joins TRBV7-2 and TRBJ2-1; 13 bases are a match to TRBD2. Germline CDR1 SGHTA, CDR2 FQGNSA. The CDR3 is 18 residues long. Trimming at V came to 4 bases and at J to 7 bases, leaving 13 bases not matched to a gene. DNA for the CDR3: TGTGCCAGCAGCTCGACCCCCCCGACTAGCGGGGGGAGTAATGAGCAGTTCTTC. It codes for CASSSTPPTSGGSNEQFF.

The chain joins TRBV6-6 to TRBJ2-5, with no clear D. V lost 3 bases, J lost 5 bases, and 13 bases lay in between. The germline V gene encodes CDR1 MNHNY and CDR2 SVGAGI (reference sequence). The CDR3 has 14 amino acids. The CDR3 loop reads CASSYPGKGETQYF. The CDR3 bases are TGTGCCAGCAGTTATCCGGGTAAAGGGGAGACCCAGTACTTC.

This clonotype was detected a few times. The chain has TRBV29-1 and TRBJ2-2, with 7 positions matching TRBD1. V dropped 7 bases and J dropped 2; count of bases not matched to a gene: 4. Per the germline V gene, CDR1 is SQVTM and CDR2 is ANQGSEA. The CDR3 is 13 residues long. DNA for the CDR3: TGCAGCGGGGCAGGGGGTAACACCGGGGAGCTGTTTTTT. Encoded protein: CSGAGGNTGELFF.

This clonotype was seen a handful of times. The CDR3 bases are TGTGCCAGCAGCCCCAGAGGACTAGCGGGGGGAGTGGAGACCCAGTACTTC. Translating gives CASSPRGLAGGVETQYF. This sequence joins TRBV7-2 and TRBJ2-5; TRBD2 matches 14 bases. The CDR3 extends over 17 amino acids. Per the germline V gene, CDR1 is SGHTA and CDR2 is FQGNSA. J gave up 5 bases and V 5 bases, and 10 bases lay outside the gene matches.

This clonotype came up once. The chain is built from TRBV14 and TRBJ2-4; no clear D. V was shortened by 0 bases and J by 13 bases, with 13 bases between the two germline ends. Germline CDR1 is SGHDN and CDR2 is FVKESK. The CDR3 extends over 13 amino acids. In nucleotides, the CDR3 is TGTGCCAGCAGCCAAGACCCGTCCCGTCGGCAGTACTTC. This encodes CASSQDPSRRQYF.

In nucleotides, the CDR3 is TGTGCCAGCAGTTCGCCCCAATCTGGGGCCAACGTCCTGACTTTC. Translation: CASSSPQSGANVLTF. The chain uses TRBV27 and TRBJ2-6; D is unclear. The CDR3 is 15 residues long. The V gene's germline CDR1 is MNHEY and CDR2 SMNVEV (reference sequence). The V end lost 4 bases, the J end lost 1 base, and 8 bases lay between the germline ends.

CDR3 nucleotide sequence: TGTGCCAGCAGTACTTATAAACAGTTCCAGCATTTT. Its protein is CASSTYKQFQHF. V usage is TRBV6-2 or TRBV6-3 and J usage is TRBJ1-5; D remains ambiguous. The V gene lost 5 bases and the J gene lost 12 bases, with 14 bases spanning the gap. This CDR3 comprises 12 residues. Germline values: CDR1 MNHEY, CDR2 SVGEGT.